Detailed here is one TCR beta chain. Its antigen is unknown. TCRdb redid the calling of the 5' RACE reads with MiXCR, one entry per CDR3 protein. The repertoire has around 390,000 distinct CDR3 sequences, 15% to 20% of them found once; the top ten carry roughly 21%. The CDR3 has 15 amino acids. J gave up 5 bases and V 1 base, and 2 bases lay outside the gene matches. Germline lookup yields CDR1 MGHRA and CDR2 YSYEKL. These data belong to a study of T-cell memory formation after mild COVID-19. Study background: Each donor largely had its own TCR clusters.

Study-wide results and caveats: Some SARS-CoV-2-responding clones were already detected in memory before infection. Contracting CD4+ clones lay largely in CM and EM, with CD8+ ones residing in EMRA.

The clonotype originates from a man aged 18 to 30 who had mild COVID-19 (a few samples of this study predate the infection). Cell type and time point are not known. This rearrangement joins TRBV4-1 to TRBJ2-2; 9 nucleotides agree with TRBD1. Input material: PBMCs or a T cell subset sorted from them (not recorded which). CDR3 amino acids: CASSQATGGTGELFF. Written as DNA, the CDR3 is TGCGCCAGCAGCCAAGCGACAGGGGGAACCGGGGAGCTGTTTTTT.